This TCR beta chain was retrieved from a study of cytomegalovirus exposure and HLA in healthy donors. Comment on this clone: Its matching antigen is unknown.

This CDR3 has 14 residues. Germline V lookup: CDR1 ENHRY, CDR2 SYGVKD. The junction had 4 bases not matched to a gene; V was cut back by 4 bases and J by 6 bases. Overall study results and limits: No immune exposure information besides CMV serostatus was available. Reports indicate that TCR beta sequences accurately predicted the HLA-A and HLA-B alleles of most subjects. Association of around 17,000 TCR beta sequences with HLA alleles was found at 0.05 false discovery rate in a later analysis.

PCR amplification relied on 60 Vbeta primers (plus 13 Jbeta primers). Measured with immunoSEQ multiplex PCR; TCRdb has only the in-frame clones, and not every one. This table has roughly 99,000 clones, around three quarters appearing once. The receptor comes from a man younger than 40 in good health and CMV-seronegative. J is TRBJ2-2 and V is TRBV10-3, with 8 bases identical to TRBD1. Sequencing input: PBMCs. DNA of the CDR3: TGTGCCATCAGTGGCCAGGGGGCCCCCGGGGAGCTGTTTTTT. Encoded protein: CAISGQGAPGELFF.